This TCR beta chain was identified during a study of blood T cell repertoires in COVID-19. About the study: Samples of COVID-19 (acute and convalescent) were obtained from the United States, Italy and Spain. T cells, B-cell-depleted T cells, or PBMCs supplied cDNA or gDNA.

This clone was observed many times. Per the germline V gene, CDR1 is MNHEY and CDR2 is SVGAGI. The CDR3 sequence is 15 residues long. The germline V and J ends were trimmed by 3 bases and 2 bases, with 10 bases remaining between them. The table came from immunoSEQ multiplex PCR; TCRdb's copy has only in-frame clones and leaves some out. The repertoire consists of about 130,000 clones, with 79% occurring once and the leading ten covering 37%. The clonotype comes from a man in his forties with active or convalescent COVID-19. The chain recombines TRBV6-5 with TRBJ2-2, with D possibly matching TRBD2 (6 bases). Sequencing was performed on peripheral blood. The CDR3 loop is CASSYGRRNTGELFF. The CDR3 DNA reads as TGTGCCAGCAGTTATGGGAGGCGAAACACCGGGGAGCTGTTTTTT.